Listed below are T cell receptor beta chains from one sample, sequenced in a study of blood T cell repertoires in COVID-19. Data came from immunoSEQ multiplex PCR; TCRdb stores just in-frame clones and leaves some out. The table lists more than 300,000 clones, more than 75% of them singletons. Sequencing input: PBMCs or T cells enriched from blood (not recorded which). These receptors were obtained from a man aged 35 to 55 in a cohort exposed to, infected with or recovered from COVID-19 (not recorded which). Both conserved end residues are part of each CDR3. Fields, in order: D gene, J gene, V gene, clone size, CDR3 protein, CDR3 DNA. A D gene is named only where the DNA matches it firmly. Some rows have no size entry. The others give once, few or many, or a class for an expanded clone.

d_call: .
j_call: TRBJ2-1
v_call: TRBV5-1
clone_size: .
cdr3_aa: CASSLATDYNEQFF
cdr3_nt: TGCGCCAGCAGCTTGGCCACAGACTACAATGAGCAGTTCTTC

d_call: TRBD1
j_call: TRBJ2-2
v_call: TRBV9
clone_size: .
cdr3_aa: CASSGVPGQGALIGELFF
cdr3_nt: TGTGCCAGCAGCGGCGTACCGGGACAGGGGGCATTAATCGGGGAGCTGTTTTTT

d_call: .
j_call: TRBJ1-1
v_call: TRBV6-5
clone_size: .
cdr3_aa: CASSPARMNTEAFF
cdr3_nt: TGTGCCAGCAGCCCAGCGCGCATGAACACTGAAGCTTTCTTT

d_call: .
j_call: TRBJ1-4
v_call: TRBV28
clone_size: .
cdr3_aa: CASSMSGFNEKLFF
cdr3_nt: TGTGCCAGCAGCATGAGCGGGTTTAATGAAAAACTGTTTTTT

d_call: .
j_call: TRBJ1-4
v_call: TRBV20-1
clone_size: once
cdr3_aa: CRGGSHEKLFF
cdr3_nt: TGCAGGGGAGGTAGTCACGAAAAACTGTTTTTT

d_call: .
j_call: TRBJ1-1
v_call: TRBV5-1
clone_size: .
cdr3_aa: CASSSYPGPGTEAFF
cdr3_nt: TGCGCCAGCAGCTCCTACCCAGGGCCAGGAACTGAAGCTTTCTTT

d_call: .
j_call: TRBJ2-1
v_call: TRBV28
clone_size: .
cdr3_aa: CASRRLGLSYNEQFF
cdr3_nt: TGTGCCAGCCGAAGACTCGGCCTCTCCTACAATGAGCAGTTCTTC

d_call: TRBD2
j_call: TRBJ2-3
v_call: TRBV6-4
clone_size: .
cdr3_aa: CASSRTSLDTQYF
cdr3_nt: TGTGCCAGCAGTCGGACTAGCTTAGATACGCAGTATTTT

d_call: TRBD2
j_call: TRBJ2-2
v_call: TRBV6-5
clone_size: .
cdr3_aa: CASIWREEKTGELFF
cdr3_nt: TGTGCCAGCATATGGCGGGAGGAGAAAACCGGGGAGCTGTTTTTT

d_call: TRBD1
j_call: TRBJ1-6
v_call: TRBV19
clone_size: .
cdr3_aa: CASSGTGYSPLHF
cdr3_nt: TGTGCCAGTAGTGGGACAGGGTATTCACCCCTCCACTTT

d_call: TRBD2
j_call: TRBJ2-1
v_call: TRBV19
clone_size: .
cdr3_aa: CASIAAGDEQFF
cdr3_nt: TGTGCCAGTATCGCGGCGGGAGATGAGCAGTTCTTC

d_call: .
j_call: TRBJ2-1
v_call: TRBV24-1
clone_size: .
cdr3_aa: CATSDSQVSSYNEQFF
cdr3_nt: TGTGCCACCAGTGACTCGCAGGTAAGCTCCTACAATGAGCAGTTCTTC

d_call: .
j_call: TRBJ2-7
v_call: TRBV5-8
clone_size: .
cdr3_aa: CASSLGRFSYEQYF
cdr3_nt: TGTGCCAGCAGCTTGGGCAGGTTCTCCTACGAGCAGTACTTC

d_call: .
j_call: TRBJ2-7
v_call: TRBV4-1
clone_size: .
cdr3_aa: CASSHPGIEQYF
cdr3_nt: TGCGCCAGCAGCCACCCGGGGATCGAGCAGTACTTC

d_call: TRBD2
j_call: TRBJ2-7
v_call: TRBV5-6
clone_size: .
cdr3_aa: CASSWGLAGGPALDEQYF
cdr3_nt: TGTGCCAGCAGCTGGGGACTAGCGGGAGGGCCTGCGCTCGACGAGCAGTACTTC

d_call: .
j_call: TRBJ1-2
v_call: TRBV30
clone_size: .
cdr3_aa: CAWSVQVGYGYTF
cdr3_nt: TGTGCCTGGAGTGTACAGGTTGGCTATGGCTACACCTTC

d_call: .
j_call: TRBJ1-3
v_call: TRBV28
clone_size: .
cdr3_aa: CASSNHLGTSGNTIYF
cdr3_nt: TGTGCCAGCAGTAACCACCTGGGGACATCCGGAAACACCATATATTTT

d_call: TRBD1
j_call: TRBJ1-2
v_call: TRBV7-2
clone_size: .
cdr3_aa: CASSLVQGANYGYTF
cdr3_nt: TGTGCCAGCAGCTTAGTACAGGGGGCTAACTATGGCTACACCTTC

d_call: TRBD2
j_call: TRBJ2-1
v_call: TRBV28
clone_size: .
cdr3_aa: CASSWNSGNSYNEQFF
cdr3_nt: TGTGCCAGCAGTTGGAATAGCGGGAACTCCTACAATGAGCAGTTCTTC

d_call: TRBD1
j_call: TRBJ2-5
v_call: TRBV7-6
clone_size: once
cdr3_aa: CASSLESHGTGTLETQYF
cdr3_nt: TGTGCCAGCAGCTTAGAATCTCACGGGACAGGGACTTTGGAGACCCAGTACTTC

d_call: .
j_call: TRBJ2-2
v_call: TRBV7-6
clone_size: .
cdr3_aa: CASSVDQGRELFF
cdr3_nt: TGTGCCAGCAGCGTAGATCAGGGAAGGGAGCTGTTTTTT

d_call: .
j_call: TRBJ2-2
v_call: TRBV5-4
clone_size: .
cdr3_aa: CASSSRQKNTGELFF
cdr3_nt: TGTGCCAGCAGCTCCAGACAGAAGAACACCGGGGAGCTGTTTTTT

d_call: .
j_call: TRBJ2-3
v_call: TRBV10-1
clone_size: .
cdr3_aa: CASSDGGLSTDTQYF
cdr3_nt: TGCGCCAGCAGTGACGGGGGACTCAGCACAGATACGCAGTATTTT

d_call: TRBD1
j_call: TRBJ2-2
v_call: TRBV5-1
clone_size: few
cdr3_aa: CASSRGQSNTGELFF
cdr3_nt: TGCGCCAGCAGTCGGGGACAGTCTAACACCGGGGAGCTGTTTTTT

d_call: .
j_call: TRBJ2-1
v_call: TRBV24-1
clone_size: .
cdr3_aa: CATSDYGGSSYNEQFF
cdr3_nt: TGTGCCACCAGTGATTACGGAGGGAGCTCCTACAATGAGCAGTTCTTC

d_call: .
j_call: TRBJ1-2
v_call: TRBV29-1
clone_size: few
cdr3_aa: CSANRDTDNYGYTF
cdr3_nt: TGCAGCGCAAACAGGGACACAGATAACTATGGCTACACCTTC

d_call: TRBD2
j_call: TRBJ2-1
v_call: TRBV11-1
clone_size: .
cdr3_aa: CASSLARGISGEYNEQFF
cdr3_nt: TGTGCCAGCAGCTTAGCGCGTGGGATTAGCGGGGAATACAATGAGCAGTTCTTC

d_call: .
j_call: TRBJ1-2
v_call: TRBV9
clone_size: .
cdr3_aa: CASSPLPGGGYTF
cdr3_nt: TGTGCCAGCAGCCCACTGCCGGGGGGCGGCTACACCTTC

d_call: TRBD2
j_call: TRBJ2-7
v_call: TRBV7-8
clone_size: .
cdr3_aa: CASSLVAGGPGEQYF
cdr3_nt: TGTGCCAGCAGCTTAGTAGCGGGAGGGCCCGGCGAGCAGTACTTC

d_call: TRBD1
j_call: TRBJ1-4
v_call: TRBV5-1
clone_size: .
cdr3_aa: CASSLAAGQGGEKLFF
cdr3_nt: TGCGCCAGCAGCTTGGCCGCTGGACAGGGAGGGGAAAAACTGTTTTTT

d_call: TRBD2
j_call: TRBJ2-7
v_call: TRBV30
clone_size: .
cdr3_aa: CAWSVAGAPTYEQYF
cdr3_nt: TGTGCCTGGAGTGTAGCGGGAGCACCCACCTACGAGCAGTACTTC

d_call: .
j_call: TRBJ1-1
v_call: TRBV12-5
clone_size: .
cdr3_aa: CASSREGTEAFF
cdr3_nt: TGTGCTAGTTCTAGGGAGGGCACTGAAGCTTTCTTT

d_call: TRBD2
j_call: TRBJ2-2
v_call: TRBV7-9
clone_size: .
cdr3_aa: CASSFEEGLAGVAGELFF
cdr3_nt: TGTGCCAGCAGCTTCGAAGAGGGACTAGCGGGAGTCGCCGGGGAGCTGTTTTTT

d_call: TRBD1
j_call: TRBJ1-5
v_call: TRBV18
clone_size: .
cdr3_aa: CASSPDRDRGNSNQPQHF
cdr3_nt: TGTGCCAGCTCACCCGACCGGGACAGGGGTAATAGCAATCAGCCCCAGCATTTT

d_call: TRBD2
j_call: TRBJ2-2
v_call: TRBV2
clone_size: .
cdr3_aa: CASRKEGLAGVGELFF
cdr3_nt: TGTGCCAGCAGGAAAGAAGGACTAGCGGGAGTCGGGGAGCTGTTTTTT

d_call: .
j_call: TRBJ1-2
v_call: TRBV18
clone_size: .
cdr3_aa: CASSLDSNYGYTF
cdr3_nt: TGTGCCAGCTCGCTGGACAGTAACTATGGCTACACCTTC

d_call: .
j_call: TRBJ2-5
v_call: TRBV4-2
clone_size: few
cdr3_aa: CASSQGNGNVGETQYF
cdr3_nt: TGTGCCAGCAGCCAAGGAAACGGGAACGTCGGTGAGACCCAGTACTTC

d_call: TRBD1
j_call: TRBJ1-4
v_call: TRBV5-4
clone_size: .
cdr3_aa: CASSYFQGATNEKLFF
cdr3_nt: TGTGCCAGCAGCTATTTTCAGGGGGCAACTAATGAAAAACTGTTTTTT

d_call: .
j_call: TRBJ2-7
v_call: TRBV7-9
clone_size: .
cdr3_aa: CASSLAGVIPYEQYF
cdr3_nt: TGTGCCAGCAGCTTAGCGGGAGTAATCCCTTACGAGCAGTACTTC

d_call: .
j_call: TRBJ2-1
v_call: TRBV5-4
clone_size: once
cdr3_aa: CASSLVGTATYNEQFF
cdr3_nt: TGTGCCAGCAGCTTGGTCGGGACTGCTACCTACAATGAGCAGTTCTTC

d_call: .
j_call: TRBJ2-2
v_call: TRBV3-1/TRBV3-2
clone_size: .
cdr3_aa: CASSQEPGPGAGELFF
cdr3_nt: TGTGCCAGCAGCCAAGAGCCAGGCCCCGGGGCCGGGGAGCTGTTTTTT

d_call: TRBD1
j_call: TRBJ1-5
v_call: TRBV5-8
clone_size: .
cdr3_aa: CASSPAGQANQPQHF
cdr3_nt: TGTGCCAGCAGCCCGGCGGGACAGGCTAATCAGCCCCAGCATTTT

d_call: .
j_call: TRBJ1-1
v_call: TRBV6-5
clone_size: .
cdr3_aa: CASSTQGWNTEAFF
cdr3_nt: TGTGCCAGCAGTACCCAGGGGTGGAACACTGAAGCTTTCTTT

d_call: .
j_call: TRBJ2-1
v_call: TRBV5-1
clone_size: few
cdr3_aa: CASSPRANNEQFF
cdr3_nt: TGCGCCAGCAGCCCCAGGGCTAACAATGAGCAGTTCTTC

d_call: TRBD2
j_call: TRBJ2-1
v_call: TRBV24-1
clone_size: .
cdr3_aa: CATSTSGKRDEQFF
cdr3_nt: TGTGCCACCTCTACTAGCGGGAAACGTGATGAGCAGTTCTTC

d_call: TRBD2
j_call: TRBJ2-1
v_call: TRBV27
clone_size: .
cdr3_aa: CASRGLAGGRGEQFF
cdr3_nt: TGTGCCAGCAGGGGCCTAGCGGGAGGGAGGGGTGAGCAGTTCTTC

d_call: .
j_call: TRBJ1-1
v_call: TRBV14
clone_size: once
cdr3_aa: CASSQIQNTEAFF
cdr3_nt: TGTGCCAGCAGCCAAATACAGAACACTGAAGCTTTCTTT

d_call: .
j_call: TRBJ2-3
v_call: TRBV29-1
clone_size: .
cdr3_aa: CSVGGFGPLSDTQYF
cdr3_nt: TGCAGCGTTGGCGGCTTTGGTCCGCTGTCCGATACGCAGTATTTT

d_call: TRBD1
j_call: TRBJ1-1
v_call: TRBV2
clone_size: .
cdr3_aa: CASSEATGDTEAFF
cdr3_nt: TGTGCCAGCAGTGAGGCAACAGGGGACACTGAAGCTTTCTTT

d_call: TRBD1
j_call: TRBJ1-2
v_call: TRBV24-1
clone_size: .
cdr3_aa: CATSDPQGASNYGYTF
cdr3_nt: TGTGCCACCAGTGATCCACAGGGGGCGTCCAACTATGGCTACACCTTC

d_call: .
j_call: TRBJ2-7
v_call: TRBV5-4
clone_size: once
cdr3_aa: CASSPGEIYEQYF
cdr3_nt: TGTGCCAGCAGTCCAGGGGAGATTTACGAGCAGTACTTC

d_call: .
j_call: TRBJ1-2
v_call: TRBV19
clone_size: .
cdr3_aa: CASSIGRNQDGYTF
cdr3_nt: TGTGCCAGTAGTATAGGCCGGAACCAGGATGGCTACACCTTC

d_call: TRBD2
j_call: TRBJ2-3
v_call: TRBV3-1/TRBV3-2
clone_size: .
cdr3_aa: CASSQDLLAASTDTQYF
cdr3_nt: TGTGCCAGCAGCCAAGATTTACTAGCGGCTAGCACAGATACGCAGTATTTT

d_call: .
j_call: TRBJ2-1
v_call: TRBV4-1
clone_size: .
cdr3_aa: CASSQERRSPPSYNEQFF
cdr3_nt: TGCGCCAGCAGCCAAGAACGGCGGAGTCCCCCATCCTACAATGAGCAGTTCTTC

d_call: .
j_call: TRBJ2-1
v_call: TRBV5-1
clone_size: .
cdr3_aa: CASSLNPGSYNEQFF
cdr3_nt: TGCGCCAGCAGCTTGAACCCGGGATCCTACAATGAGCAGTTCTTC

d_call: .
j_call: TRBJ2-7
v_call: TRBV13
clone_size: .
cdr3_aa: CASSPGGVGSYEQYF
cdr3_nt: TGTGCCAGCAGCCCCGGCGGGGTCGGCTCCTACGAGCAGTACTTC

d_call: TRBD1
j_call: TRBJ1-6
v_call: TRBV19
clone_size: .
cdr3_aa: CASSYRGRESPLHF
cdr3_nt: TGTGCCAGTAGTTACAGGGGAAGAGAATCACCCCTCCACTTT